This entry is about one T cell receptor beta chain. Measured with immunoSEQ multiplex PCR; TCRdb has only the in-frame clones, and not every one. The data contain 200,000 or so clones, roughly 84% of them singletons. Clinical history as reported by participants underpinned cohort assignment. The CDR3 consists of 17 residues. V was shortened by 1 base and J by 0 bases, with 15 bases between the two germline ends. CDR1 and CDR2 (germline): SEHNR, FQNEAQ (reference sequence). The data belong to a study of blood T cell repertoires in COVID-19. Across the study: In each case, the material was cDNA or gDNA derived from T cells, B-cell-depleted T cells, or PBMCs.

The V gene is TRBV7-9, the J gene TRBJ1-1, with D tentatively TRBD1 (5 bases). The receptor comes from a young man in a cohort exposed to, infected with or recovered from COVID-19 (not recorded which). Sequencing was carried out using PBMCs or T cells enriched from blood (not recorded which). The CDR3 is CASSLDRGGGLNTEAFF. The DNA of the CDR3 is TGTGCCAGCAGCTTAGATCGCGGCGGGGGACTGAACACTGAAGCTTTCTTT.